The present T cell receptor beta chain was sequenced within a study of blood T cells in healthy people across ages. Study as a whole: The template switching approach captured approximately one barcoded beta molecule for every two T cells.

This clonotype was detected only a few times. The germline V gene encodes CDR1 KGHDR and CDR2 SFDVKD. V was clipped by 4 bases and J by 8 bases, with 11 bases between them. The CDR3 is made up of 13 amino acids. Then a second PCR, running about 6 to 12 cycles, was carried out with a sample-barcoded 5' primer and a J-beta primer mix. A single record per CDR3 protein comes from TCRdb applying MiXCR to the 5' RACE reads. The table records almost 300,000 distinct CDR3 sequences, 27% of them present only once. The source is a woman aged 70-85 years in good health. Material for sequencing was blood. V is TRBV24-1 and J is TRBJ2-4; a possible D gene is TRBD1 (6 bases). This CDR3 reads CATSDPNRDIQYF. The DNA of the CDR3 is TGTGCCACCAGTGACCCGAACAGGGACATTCAGTACTTC.